One and the same sample provided the 13 T cell receptor beta chains below, sequenced in a study of T cells after yellow fever vaccination. Each CDR3 protein is one row after TCRdb ran MiXCR on the 5' RACE reads. The sample has fewer than 350,000 distinct CDR3 sequences, around 3.6% seen once. The sample here was PBMCs, taken on the day of the yellow fever booster vaccination. These receptors were obtained from a man aged 18 to 35 who received the YFV17D yellow fever vaccine.

This clonotype has at least ten counts. V is TRBV11-2 and J is TRBJ2-7; D may be TRBD1 (5 bases). V lost 4 bases to trimming and J lost 4 bases, with 14 bases between them. In germline, CDR1 is SGHAT, CDR2 FQNNGV. This CDR3 is built from 14 residues. The chain's CDR3 is CASSSTRTGYEQYF. CDR3 nucleotides: TGTGCCAGCAGCTCTACTCGAACAGGTTACGAGCAGTACTTC.

This clonotype was observed a few times. The chain carries TRBV20-1 and TRBJ2-7; either TRBD1 or TRBD2 may supply D (6 bases each). The CDR3 has 15 residues. Trimming stripped 4 bases from V and 6 bases from J, with 22 bases between. Germline lookup yields CDR1 DFQATT and CDR2 SNEGSKA (reference sequence). The chain's CDR3 is CSATGVRGAVAEQYF. DNA for the CDR3: TGCAGTGCTACAGGGGTTCGCGGGGCCGTCGCCGAGCAGTACTTC.

This clonotype was counted at least ten times. V is TRBV28 and J is TRBJ2-4; D might be TRBD1 (6 bases). The V gene's germline CDR1 is MDHEN and CDR2 SYDVKM. The ends were cut back, 7 bases at V and 6 bases at J, with 22 bases in the middle. The CDR3 loop spans 16 amino acids. CDR3 sequence reads: CASTMGRGSTRNIQYF. The CDR3 bases are TGTGCCAGCACCATGGGCAGGGGCTCTACGCGAAACATTCAGTACTTC.

This clonotype was counted ten times or more. V gene TRBV28 combines with J gene TRBJ2-7; TRBD1 or TRBD2 may be the D gene (5 bases each). This CDR3 comprises 14 residues. The germline CDR1 and CDR2 sequences are MDHEN and SYDVKM. CDR3 residues: CASSRTGPRGSKCV. The DNA for the CDR3 is TGTGCCAGCAGCAGGACGGGACCCCGAGGCAGTAAGTGCGTC.

In its sample, this clonotype was seen a few times. V is TRBV14 and J is TRBJ1-1; maybe TRBD1 (6 bases). Trimming took off 3 bases at V and 1 base at J, with 12 bases between the two ends. CDR3 length: 15 residues. In germline, CDR1 is SGHDN, CDR2 FVKESK. DNA of the CDR3: TGTGCCAGCAGCCACCTGGACAGTTCGAACACTGAAGCTTTCTTT. Its translation is CASSHLDSSNTEAFF.

This clonotype appeared a few times. The rearrangement uses TRBV14 and TRBJ2-1, with 9 bases lining up with TRBD1. The CDR3 extends over 17 amino acids. The germline gives CDR1 SGHDN, CDR2 FVKESK. V shed 4 bases and J 3 bases; nucleotides not matched to a gene: 10. The CDR3 loop is CASSPPLQGAGYNEQFF. The DNA of the CDR3 is TGTGCCAGCAGCCCCCCCTTACAGGGGGCAGGCTACAATGAGCAGTTCTTC.

This clonotype occurred many times. The V and J genes are TRBV12-3 or TRBV12-4 and TRBJ2-5; D is undetermined. The ends were cut back, 3 bases at V and 3 bases at J, with 8 bases in the middle. This CDR3 comprises 13 residues. CDR3 nucleotides: TGTGCCAGCAGTTTGCTAGAAAAAGAGACCCAGTACTTC. It encodes CASSLLEKETQYF.

The chain employs TRBV20-1 and TRBJ2-7, with D unresolved. The CDR3 runs to 14 residues. In germline, CDR1 is DFQATT, CDR2 SNEGSKA (reference sequence). The V end lost 4 bases, the J end lost 1 base, and 14 bases lay between the germline ends. This CDR3 reads CSATFGRISYEQYF. CDR3 sequence (DNA): TGCAGTGCTACCTTTGGACGGATTTCCTACGAGCAGTACTTC.

This clonotype was seen only a few times. The chain employs TRBV7-2 and TRBJ2-1, with 7 positions matching TRBD2. The CDR3 runs to 15 residues. V dropped 6 bases and J dropped 5; count of bases not matched to a gene: 10. CDR1 and CDR2 (germline): SGHTA, FQGNSA. CDR3 nucleotides: TGTGCCAGCAGGCTAGGTACTAGCGCGGACAATGAGCAGTTCTTC. Translating it yields CASRLGTSADNEQFF. The full variable domain, with the rest looked up from reference TRBV7-2 and TRBJ2-1, is GAGVSQSPSNKVTEKGKDVELRCDPISGHTALYWYRQSLGQGLEFLIYFQGNSAPDKSGLPSDRFSAERTGGSVSTLTIQRTQQEDSAVYLCASRLGTSADNEQFFGPGTRLTVL.

The V call is TRBV20-1, the J call TRBJ1-2, with 7 bases lining up with TRBD1. The CDR3 loop spans 14 amino acids. V trimming: 3 bases; J trimming: 5 bases; junction bases outside the gene matches: 9. Germline values: CDR1 DFQATT, CDR2 SNEGSKA (reference sequence). CDR3 nucleotide sequence: TGCAGTGCTAGTCATGGCGTACAGGGGTATGGCTACACCTTC. Its translation is CSASHGVQGYGYTF.

The table lists this clonotype with many counts. In nucleotides, the CDR3 is TGTGCCAGCAGCCTCCGGGACAGTTCCTACGAGCAGTACTTC. Its translation: CASSLRDSSYEQYF. The chain has TRBV13 and TRBJ2-7, with TRBD1 matching 7 bases. V dropped 5 bases and J dropped 1; count of bases not matched to a gene: 5. CDR1 and CDR2 (germline): PRHDT, FYEKMQ (reference sequence). The CDR3 is 14 amino acids.

At least ten counts were recorded for this clonotype. The chain has TRBV7-9 and TRBJ1-4; 8 bases fit TRBD1. Losses at the gene ends were 4 bases for V and 8 bases for J; bases not matched to a gene: 6. Germline loops: CDR1 SEHNR, CDR2 FQNEAQ (reference sequence). This CDR3 has 14 amino acids. CDR3 residues: CASSSSGGGEKLFF. The CDR3 bases are TGTGCCAGCAGCTCTTCAGGGGGCGGAGAAAAACTGTTTTTT.

This clonotype was found a few times. The V call is TRBV10-2, the J call TRBJ2-1; 7 nucleotides align to TRBD2. Looked up from germline, CDR1 is WSHSY and CDR2 is SAAADI. Losses at the gene ends were 5 bases for V and 7 bases for J; bases not matched to a gene: 23. This CDR3 contains 19 residues. This CDR3 reads CASSFTPGLKDLGLNEQFF. Written as DNA, the CDR3 is TGCGCCAGCAGTTTCACTCCGGGACTAAAGGATTTGGGGCTAAATGAGCAGTTCTTC.